This entry is about one TCR beta chain. Its antigen remains unknown. The same CDR3 also results from other DNA sequences found in this sample. This sample stems from a study of shared clonotypes between healthy human individuals. In the study overall: Every donor yielded three CD4 naive, three CD4 memory, two CD8 naive and one CD8 memory plate.

Study observations and caveats: Sequencing depth was predicted to influence how clonotypes are shared among donors.

V was clipped by 3 bases and J by 1 base, with 7 bases between them. Germline assignment: CDR1 LNHDA and CDR2 SQIVND (reference sequence). The CDR3 totals 15 residues. The authors distributed each subset's genomic DNA evenly over several immunoSEQ plates. Here immunoSEQ multiplex PCR was the method, and the copy in TCRdb shows in-frame clones only, minus some. Among over a million clones listed, 75% to 85% were seen once. This rearrangement joins TRBV19 to TRBJ2-6; D is uncertain. The receptor comes from a man aged 18 to 35 in good health. Some clones in this sample may be carry-over from other donors' samples. Material: memory CD4+ T cells from PBMCs. The subset denotes: CD45RA-negative fraction. This CDR3 is CASSIGGSGANVLTF. DNA of the CDR3: TGTGCCAGTAGTATTGGTGGTTCTGGGGCCAACGTCCTGACTTTC.